This T cell receptor beta chain was found in a study of blood T cell repertoires in COVID-19. Germline CDR1 is SGHKS and CDR2 is YYEKEE (reference sequence). CDR3 size: 16 residues. The V segment lost 3 bases and the J segment 8 bases; nucleotides outside the gene matches: 9. Participant ages covered about 18 to 90 years across around 25 US areas. Grouping used clinical history reported by participants in a survey and questionnaire. Resolution of symptoms, clearance, or two negative PCRs was present in recovered Cohort 3 donors. The data were produced by immunoSEQ multiplex PCR, yet TCRdb's version contains in-frame clones alone and is incomplete. The data show a few hundred thousand clones, roughly 87% seen once.

The sequenced material came from PBMCs or T cells enriched from blood (not recorded which). The V and J genes are TRBV5-5 and TRBJ1-6, with 9 nucleotides matching TRBD1. The source is a woman younger than 30 who had recovered from COVID-19. CDR3 in amino acids: CASSWTTGGGYSPLHF. The CDR3 bases are TGTGCCAGCAGCTGGACTACAGGGGGCGGGTATTCACCCCTCCACTTT.